This TCR beta chain was profiled in a study of T cells after somatic rescue of genetic block. The repertoire was sequenced with immunoSEQ multiplex PCR; TCRdb's copy has only in-frame clones and lacks some. The data contain fewer than 15,000 clones, about 69% of them singletons. V gave up 2 bases and J gave up 0 bases, with 4 bases separating them. Germline CDR1 MNHEY, CDR2 SVGAGI. The CDR3 spans 14 residues. The sequenced material came from peripheral blood mononuclear cells (PBMCs). V gene TRBV6-5 combines with J gene TRBJ2-2, with D hard to call. This receptor was identified in a boy between 10 and 17 years old. DNA of the CDR3: TGTGCCAGCAGTTACATGCCGAACACCGGGGAGCTGTTTTTT. This encodes CASSYMPNTGELFF.